At least ten counts were recorded for the clone carrying this TCR beta chain. Each CDR3 protein is one row after TCRdb ran MiXCR on the 5' RACE reads. Here the sample spans roughly 400,000 distinct CDR3 sequences, roughly 15% being singletons. These data come from a study of T-cell memory formation after mild COVID-19. Trimming took 2 bases from V and 3 from J; bases not matched to a gene: 4. The CDR3 spans 14 residues. Germline V CDR1 and CDR2: LNHNV, YYDKDF (reference sequence). What was sequenced was PBMCs or a T cell subset sorted from them (not recorded which). J is TRBJ2-7 and V is TRBV15, with 7 bases that match TRBD1. This sequence originates from a young man who had mild COVID-19 (a few samples of this study predate the infection). Cell type and time point are not known. The CDR3 coding sequence is TGTGCCACCAGCAGAACGGGACAGAGCTACGAGCAGTACTTC. Translation: CATSRTGQSYEQYF.